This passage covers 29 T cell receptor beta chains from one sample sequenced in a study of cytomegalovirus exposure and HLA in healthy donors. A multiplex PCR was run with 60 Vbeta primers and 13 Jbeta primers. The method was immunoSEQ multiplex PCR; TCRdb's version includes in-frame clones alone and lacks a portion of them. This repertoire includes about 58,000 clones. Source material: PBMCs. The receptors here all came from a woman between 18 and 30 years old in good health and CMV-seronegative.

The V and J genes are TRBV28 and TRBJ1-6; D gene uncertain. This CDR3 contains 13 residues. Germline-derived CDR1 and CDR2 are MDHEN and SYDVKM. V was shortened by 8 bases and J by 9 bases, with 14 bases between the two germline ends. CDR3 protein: CASRQALGSPLHF. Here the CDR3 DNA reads TGTGCCAGCCGGCAGGCATTGGGTTCACCCCTCCACTTT. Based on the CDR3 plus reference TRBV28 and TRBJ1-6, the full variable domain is DVKVTQSSRYLVKRTGEKVFLECVQDMDHENMFWYRQDPGLGLRLIYFSYDVKMKEKGDIPEGYSVSREKKERFSLILESASTNQTSMYLCASRQALGSPLHFGNGTRLTVT.

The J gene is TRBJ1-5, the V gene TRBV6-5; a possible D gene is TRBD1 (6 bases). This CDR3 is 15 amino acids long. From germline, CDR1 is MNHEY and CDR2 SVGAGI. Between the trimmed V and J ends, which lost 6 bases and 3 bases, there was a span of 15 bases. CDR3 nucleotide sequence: TGTGCCAGCAGAAGGGAGGGGGGGCCCAATCAGCCCCAGCATTTT. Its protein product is CASRREGGPNQPQHF.

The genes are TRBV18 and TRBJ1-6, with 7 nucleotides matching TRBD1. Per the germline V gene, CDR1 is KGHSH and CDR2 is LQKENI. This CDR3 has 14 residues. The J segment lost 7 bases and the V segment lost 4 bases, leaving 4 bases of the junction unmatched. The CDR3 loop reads CASSLQGENSPLHF. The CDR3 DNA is TGTGCCAGCTCACTCCAGGGGGAGAATTCACCCCTCCACTTT.

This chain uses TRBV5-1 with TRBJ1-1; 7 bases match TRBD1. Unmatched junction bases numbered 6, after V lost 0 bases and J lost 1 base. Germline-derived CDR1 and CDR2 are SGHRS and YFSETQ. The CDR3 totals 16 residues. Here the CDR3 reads CASSLASTGENTEAFF. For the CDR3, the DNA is TGCGCCAGCAGCTTGGCCAGCACAGGGGAGAACACTGAAGCTTTCTTT.

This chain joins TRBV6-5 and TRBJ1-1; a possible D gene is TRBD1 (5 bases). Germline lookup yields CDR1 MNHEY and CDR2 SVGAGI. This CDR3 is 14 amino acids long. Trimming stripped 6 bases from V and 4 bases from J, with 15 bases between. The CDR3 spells CASSRGDLGTEAFF. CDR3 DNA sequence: TGTGCCAGCAGCCGGGGGGATTTGGGCACTGAAGCTTTCTTT.

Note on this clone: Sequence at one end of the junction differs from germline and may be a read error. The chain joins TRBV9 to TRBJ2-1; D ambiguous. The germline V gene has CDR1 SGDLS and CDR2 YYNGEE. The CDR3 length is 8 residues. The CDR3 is CASSVAVF. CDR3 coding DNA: TGTGCCAGCAGCGTAGCCGTCTTC.

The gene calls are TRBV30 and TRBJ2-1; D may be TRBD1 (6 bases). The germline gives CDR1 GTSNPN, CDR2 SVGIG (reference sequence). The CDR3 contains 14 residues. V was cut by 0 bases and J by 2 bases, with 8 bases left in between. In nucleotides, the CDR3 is TGTGCCTGGAGTGTGGGGACACCCTACAATGAGCAGTTCTTC. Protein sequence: CAWSVGTPYNEQFF.

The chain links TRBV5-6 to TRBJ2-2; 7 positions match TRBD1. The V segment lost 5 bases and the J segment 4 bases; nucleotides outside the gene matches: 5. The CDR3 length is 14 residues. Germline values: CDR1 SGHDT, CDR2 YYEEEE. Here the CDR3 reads CASRSGGITGELFF. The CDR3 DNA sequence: TGTGCCAGCAGATCAGGGGGTATCACCGGGGAGCTGTTTTTT.

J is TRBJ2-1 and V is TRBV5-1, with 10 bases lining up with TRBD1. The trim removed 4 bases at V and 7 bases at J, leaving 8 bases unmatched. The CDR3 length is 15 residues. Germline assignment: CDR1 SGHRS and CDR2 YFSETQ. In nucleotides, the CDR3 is TGCGCCAGCAGCGAGGGACAGGGGAATGGGAATGAGCAGTTCTTC. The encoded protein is CASSEGQGNGNEQFF.

The CDR3 is CASSVHPGVPEGYTF. The CDR3 DNA is TGTGCCAGCAGTGTCCACCCCGGGGTTCCGGAAGGCTACACCTTC. The chain uses TRBV6-1 and TRBJ1-2; D not resolved. Germline V gene data show CDR1 as MNHNS and CDR2 as SASEGT. The CDR3 is 15 residues long. Trimming pared 4 bases from V and 8 bases from J, leaving 20 bases between.

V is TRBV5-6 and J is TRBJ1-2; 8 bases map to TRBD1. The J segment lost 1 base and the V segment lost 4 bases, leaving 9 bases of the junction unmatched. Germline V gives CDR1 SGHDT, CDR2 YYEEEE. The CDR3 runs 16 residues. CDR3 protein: CASSPGQGVGNYGYTF. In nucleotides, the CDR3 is TGTGCCAGCAGCCCCGGACAGGGAGTCGGTAACTATGGCTACACCTTC.

The CDR3 protein is CASTAGRGAYGYTF. For the CDR3, the DNA is TGTGCCAGCACCGCGGGACGGGGGGCGTATGGCTACACCTTC. This sequence joins TRBV2 and TRBJ1-2; D possibly corresponds to TRBD1 (6 bases). Trimming left V 7 bases short and J 5 bases short, with 17 bases between. CDR1 and CDR2 (germline): SNHLY, FYNNEI. The CDR3 extends over 14 amino acids.

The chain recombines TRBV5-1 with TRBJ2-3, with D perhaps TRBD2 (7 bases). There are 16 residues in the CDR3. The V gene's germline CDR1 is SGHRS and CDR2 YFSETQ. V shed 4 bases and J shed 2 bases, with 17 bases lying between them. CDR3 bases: TGCGCCAGCAGCCCGGGGGCGGGGGATGTCACAGATACGCAGTATTTT. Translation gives CASSPGAGDVTDTQYF. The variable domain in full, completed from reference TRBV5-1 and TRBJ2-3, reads KAGVTQTPRYLIKTRGQQVTLSCSPISGHRSVSWYQQTPGQGLQFLFEYFSETQRNKGNFPGRFSGRQFSNSRSEMNVSTLELGDSALYLCASSPGAGDVTDTQYFGPGTRLTVL.

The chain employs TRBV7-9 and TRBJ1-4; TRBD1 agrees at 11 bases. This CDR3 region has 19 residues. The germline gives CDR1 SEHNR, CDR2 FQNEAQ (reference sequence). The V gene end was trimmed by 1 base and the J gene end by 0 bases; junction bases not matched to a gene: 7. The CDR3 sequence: CASSLGIGTGGATNEKLFF. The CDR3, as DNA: TGTGCCAGCAGCTTAGGAATAGGGACAGGGGGAGCAACTAATGAAAAACTGTTTTTT.

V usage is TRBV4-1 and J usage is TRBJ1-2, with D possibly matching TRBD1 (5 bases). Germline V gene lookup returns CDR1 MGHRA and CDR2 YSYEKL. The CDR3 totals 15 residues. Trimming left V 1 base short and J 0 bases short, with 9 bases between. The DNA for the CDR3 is TGCGCCAGCAGCCAAGCCCTGGGGCCTAACTATGGCTACACCTTC. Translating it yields CASSQALGPNYGYTF.

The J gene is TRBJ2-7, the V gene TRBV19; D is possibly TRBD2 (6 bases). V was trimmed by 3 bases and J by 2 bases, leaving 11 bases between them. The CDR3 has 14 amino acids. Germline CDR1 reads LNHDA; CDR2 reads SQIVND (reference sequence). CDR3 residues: CASSMAGIAYEQYF. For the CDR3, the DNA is TGTGCCAGTAGTATGGCGGGGATCGCCTACGAGCAGTACTTC.

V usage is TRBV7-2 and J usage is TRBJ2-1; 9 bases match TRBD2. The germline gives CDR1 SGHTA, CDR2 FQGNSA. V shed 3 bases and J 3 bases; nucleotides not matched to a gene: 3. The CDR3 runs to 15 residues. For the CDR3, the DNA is TGTGCCAGCAGCTTTAGCGGGGGAGTCTACAATGAGCAGTTCTTC. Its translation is CASSFSGGVYNEQFF.

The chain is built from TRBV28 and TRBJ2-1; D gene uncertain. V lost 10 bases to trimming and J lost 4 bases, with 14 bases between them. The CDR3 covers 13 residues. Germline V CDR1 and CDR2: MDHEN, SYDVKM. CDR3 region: CATSVTEYNEQFF. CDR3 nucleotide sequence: TGTGCCACCTCAGTGACGGAGTACAATGAGCAGTTCTTC.

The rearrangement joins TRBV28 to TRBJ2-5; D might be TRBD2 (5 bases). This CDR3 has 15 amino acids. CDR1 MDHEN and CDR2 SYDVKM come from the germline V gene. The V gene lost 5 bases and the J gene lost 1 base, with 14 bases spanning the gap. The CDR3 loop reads CASSLRSGGQETQYF. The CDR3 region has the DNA TGTGCCAGCAGTCTCCGAAGCGGTGGCCAAGAGACCCAGTACTTC.

For the CDR3, the DNA is TGTGCCAGCAGCTCGGCTGGCGGCTATGGCTACACCTTC. Protein: CASSSAGGYGYTF. The chain uses TRBV7-2 and TRBJ1-2; D is undetermined. The CDR3 extends over 13 amino acids. Trimming stripped 4 bases from V and 4 bases from J, with 10 bases between. Per germline, CDR1 SGHTA and CDR2 FQGNSA.

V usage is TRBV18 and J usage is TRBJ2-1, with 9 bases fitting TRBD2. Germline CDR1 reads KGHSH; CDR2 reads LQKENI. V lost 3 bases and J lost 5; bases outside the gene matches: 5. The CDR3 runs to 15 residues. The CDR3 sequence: CASSPVIAGDNEQFF. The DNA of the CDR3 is TGTGCCAGCTCACCGGTAATAGCGGGGGACAATGAGCAGTTCTTC.

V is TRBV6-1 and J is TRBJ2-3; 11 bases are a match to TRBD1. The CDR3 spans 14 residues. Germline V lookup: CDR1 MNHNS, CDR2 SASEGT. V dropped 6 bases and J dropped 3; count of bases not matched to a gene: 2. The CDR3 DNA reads TGTGCCAGCAGGAGGGACAGGGGGACAGATACGCAGTATTTT. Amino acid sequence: CASRRDRGTDTQYF.

The CDR3 here is CASSRAGGTLYEQYF. The CDR3 nucleotides read TGTGCCAGTAGTAGGGCAGGGGGCACTTTGTATGAGCAGTACTTC. V and J are TRBV19 and TRBJ2-7; 8 nucleotides align to TRBD1. Germline-derived CDR1 and CDR2 are LNHDA and SQIVND (reference sequence). The CDR3 spans 15 residues. V shed 4 bases and J 7 bases; nucleotides not matched to a gene: 12.

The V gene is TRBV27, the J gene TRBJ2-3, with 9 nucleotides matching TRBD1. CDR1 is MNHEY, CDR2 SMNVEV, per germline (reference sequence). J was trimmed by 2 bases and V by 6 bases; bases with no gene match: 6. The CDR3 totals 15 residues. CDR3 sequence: CASSLGQGHTDTQYF. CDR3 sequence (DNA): TGTGCCAGCAGCCTAGGACAGGGGCACACAGATACGCAGTATTTT.

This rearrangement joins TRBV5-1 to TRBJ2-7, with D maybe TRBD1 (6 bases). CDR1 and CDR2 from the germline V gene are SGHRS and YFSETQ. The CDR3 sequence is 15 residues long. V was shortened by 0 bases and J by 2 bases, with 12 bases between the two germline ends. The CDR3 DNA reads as TGCGCCAGCAGCTTGGGGGCCGGGACAACCTACGAGCAGTACTTC. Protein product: CASSLGAGTTYEQYF.

The CDR3 reads CASSVAGGFNTEAFF. The CDR3, as DNA: TGCGCCAGCAGCGTGGCAGGGGGATTTAACACTGAAGCTTTCTTT. This chain joins TRBV5-1 and TRBJ1-1; 7 bases align to TRBD1. The CDR3 consists of 15 residues. Trimming cost V 4 bases and J 2 bases; bases outside gene matches: 8. CDR1 SGHRS and CDR2 YFSETQ come from the germline V gene.

The DNA of the CDR3 is TGTGCCATCAGGGATAGCGGGCTAGGCGAGCAGTACTTC. Translating gives CAIRDSGLGEQYF. The chain recombines TRBV10-3 with TRBJ2-7, with 7 bases aligning to TRBD2. There are 13 residues in the CDR3. J was trimmed by 6 bases and V by 6 bases; bases with no gene match: 8. Germline CDR1 reads ENHRY; CDR2 reads SYGVKD.

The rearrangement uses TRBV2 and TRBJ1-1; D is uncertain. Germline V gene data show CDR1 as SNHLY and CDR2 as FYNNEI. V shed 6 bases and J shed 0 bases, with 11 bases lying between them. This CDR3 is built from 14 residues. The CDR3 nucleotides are TGTGCCAGCAGCCAGTCAGACATGAACACTGAAGCTTTCTTT. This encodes CASSQSDMNTEAFF. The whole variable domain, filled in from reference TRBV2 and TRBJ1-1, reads EPEVTQTPSHQVTQMGQEVILRCVPISNHLYFYWYRQILGQKVEFLVSFYNNEISEKSEIFDDQFSVERPDGSNFTLKIRSTKLEDSAMYFCASSQSDMNTEAFFGQGTRLTVV.

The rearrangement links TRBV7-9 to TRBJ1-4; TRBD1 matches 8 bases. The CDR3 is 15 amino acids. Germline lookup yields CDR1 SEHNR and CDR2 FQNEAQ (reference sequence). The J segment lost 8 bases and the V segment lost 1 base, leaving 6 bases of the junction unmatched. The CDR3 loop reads CASSLGTGRLEKLFF. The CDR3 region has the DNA TGTGCCAGCAGCTTAGGGACAGGGAGACTAGAAAAACTGTTTTTT. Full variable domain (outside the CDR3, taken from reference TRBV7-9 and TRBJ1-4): DTGVSQNPRHKITKRGQNVTFRCDPISEHNRLYWYRQTLGQGPEFLTYFQNEAQLEKSRLLSDRFSAERPKGSFSTLEIQRTEQGDSAMYLCASSLGTGRLEKLFFGSGTQLSVL.